This record concerns one TCR beta chain sequence. Antigen unknown. A much larger clone differs by one base, so this may be a read error. Bulk TCR libraries were made with methods that had been previously described and with listed TCR primers. TCRdb re-called the PCR reads with MiXCR, one entry per CDR3 protein. The sample shows about 640,000 distinct CDR3 sequences, roughly 21% of them seen only once. Investigators produced naive CD8 libraries from 20,000 to 1,000,000 sorted cells, drawing on 10%, 30% or 50% RNA. Germline loops: CDR1 KGHSH, CDR2 LQKENI. V was clipped by 6 bases and J by 5 bases, with 12 bases between them. The CDR3 runs 13 residues. This sample was included in a study of molecular identifiers for immune sequencing clone quantification. General study points: Clones carrying above 20 RNA copies accounted for over 99% of effector molecules, under 1% in naive cells. Identical TCR molecules sharing a barcode could underestimate highly expanded clone sizes.

V gene TRBV18 combines with J gene TRBJ2-3; D not certain. This sequence was found in a human donor in good health. Some libraries in this study had Jurkat cell RNA spiked in. Sequenced material: naive CD8+ T cells from blood, with Jurkat cell RNA spiked in. Subset denoted: FACS-sorted CD8+CD4-CCR7+CD45RA+ naive T cells. The CDR3 here is CASSPEHLDTQYF. The CDR3 DNA reads as TGTGCCAGCTCCCCGGAACATCTAGATACGCAGTATTTT.